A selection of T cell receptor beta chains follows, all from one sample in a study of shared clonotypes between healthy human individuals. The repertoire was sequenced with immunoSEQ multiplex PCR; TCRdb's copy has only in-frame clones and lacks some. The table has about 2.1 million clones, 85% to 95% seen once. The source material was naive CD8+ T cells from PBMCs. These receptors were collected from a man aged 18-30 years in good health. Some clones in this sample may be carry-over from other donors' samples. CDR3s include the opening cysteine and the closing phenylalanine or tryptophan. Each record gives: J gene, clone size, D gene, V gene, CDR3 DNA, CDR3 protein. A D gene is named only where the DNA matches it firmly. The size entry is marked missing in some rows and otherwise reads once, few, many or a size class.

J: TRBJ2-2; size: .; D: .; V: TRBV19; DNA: TGTGCCATTAAGACAGAAACAACCGGGGAGCTGTTTTTT; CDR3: CAIKTETTGELFF
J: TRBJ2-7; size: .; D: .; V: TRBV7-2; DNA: TGTGCCAGCAGCCTCTCCGGGAAAACCTACGAGCAGTACTTC; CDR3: CASSLSGKTYEQYF
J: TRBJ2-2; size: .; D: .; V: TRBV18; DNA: TGTGCCAGCTCACGACCCACAGGGACTTCGGACACCGGGGAGCTGTTTTTT; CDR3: CASSRPTGTSDTGELFF
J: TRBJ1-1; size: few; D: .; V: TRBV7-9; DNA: TGTGCCAGCAGCTTGTTTGTCTTT; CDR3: CASSLFVF
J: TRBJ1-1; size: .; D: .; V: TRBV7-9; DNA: TGTGCCAGCAGCTTGGGGGCGAACACTGAAGCTTTCTTT; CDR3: CASSLGANTEAFF
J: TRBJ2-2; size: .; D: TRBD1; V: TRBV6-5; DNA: TGTGCCAGCAGTTACGTAGGACAGGAGAACACCGGGGAGCTGTTTTTT; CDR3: CASSYVGQENTGELFF
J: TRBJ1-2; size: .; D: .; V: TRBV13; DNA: TGTGCCAGCAGCTTCGGGACGGAAGTGATCCTTTACACCTTC; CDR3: CASSFGTEVILYTF
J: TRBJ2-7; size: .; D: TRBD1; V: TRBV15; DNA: TGTGCCACCAGCAGAGATCTGTACAGGGGGTCCTACGAGCAGTACTTC; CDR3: CATSRDLYRGSYEQYF
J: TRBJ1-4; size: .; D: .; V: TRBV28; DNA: TGTGCCAGCAGTTCTCTGGGGTACCTGTTTTTT; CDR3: CASSSLGYLFF
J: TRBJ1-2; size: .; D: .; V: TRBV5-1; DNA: TGCGCCAGCAGCCTAGGGACACCCTATGGCTACACCTTC; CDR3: CASSLGTPYGYTF
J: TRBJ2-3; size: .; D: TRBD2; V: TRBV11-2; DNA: TGTGCCAGCAACCCCCTTGGGACTAGCGGGACCTACACAGATACGCAGTATTTT; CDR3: CASNPLGTSGTYTDTQYF
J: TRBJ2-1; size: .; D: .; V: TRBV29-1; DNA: TGCAGCGTTCGACTCACATTAAATTACAATGAGCAGTTCTTC; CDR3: CSVRLTLNYNEQFF
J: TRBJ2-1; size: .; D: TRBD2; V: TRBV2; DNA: TGTGCCAGCAGCGGGACTAGCGGGCGCAATGAGCAGTTCTTC; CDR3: CASSGTSGRNEQFF
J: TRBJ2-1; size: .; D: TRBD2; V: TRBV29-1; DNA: TGCAGCGTGGCGGCGGCGGGAGACCCCTACAATGAGCAGTTCTTC; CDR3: CSVAAAGDPYNEQFF
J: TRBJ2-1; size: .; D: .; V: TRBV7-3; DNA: TGTGCCAGCAGCCAAGAGCGGGCGGACAATGAGCAGTTCTTC; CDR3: CASSQERADNEQFF
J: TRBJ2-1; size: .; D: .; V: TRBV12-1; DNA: TGTGCCAGCAGCTTGGGTACTAGCGGCATGGTCGATGAGCAGTTCTTC; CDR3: CASSLGTSGMVDEQFF
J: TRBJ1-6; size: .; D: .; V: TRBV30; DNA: TGTGCCTGGACGGGCCAGTACACCAATTCACCCCTCCACTTT; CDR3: CAWTGQYTNSPLHF
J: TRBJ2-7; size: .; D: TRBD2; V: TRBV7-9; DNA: TGTGCCAGCAGCCTAGCGGGGCCCGAAGACTACGAGCAGTACTTC; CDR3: CASSLAGPEDYEQYF
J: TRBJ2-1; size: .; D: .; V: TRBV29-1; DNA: TGCAGCGTTGCTGGCTACTTCTCCTACAATGAGCAGTTCTTC; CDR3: CSVAGYFSYNEQFF
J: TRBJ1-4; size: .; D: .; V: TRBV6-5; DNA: TGTGCCAGCAGGAACAGGCTTCTCGGTGAAAAACTGTTTTTT; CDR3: CASRNRLLGEKLFF
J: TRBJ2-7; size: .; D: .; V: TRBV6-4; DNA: TGTGCCAGCAGTGACTCGATGGGGGAGCAGTACTTC; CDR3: CASSDSMGEQYF
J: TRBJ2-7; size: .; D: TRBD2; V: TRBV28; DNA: TGTGCCAGCAGGCGGGGGGCGAACTACGAGCAGTACTTC; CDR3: CASRRGANYEQYF
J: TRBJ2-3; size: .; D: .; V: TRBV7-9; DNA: TGTGCCAGCAGCCCCCTTTTGGGGGATCTCTATGGCACAGATACGCAGTATTTT; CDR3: CASSPLLGDLYGTDTQYF
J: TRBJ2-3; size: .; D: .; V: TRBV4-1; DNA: TGCGCCAGCAGCCAAGAGAAGTACACAGATACGCAGTATTTT; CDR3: CASSQEKYTDTQYF
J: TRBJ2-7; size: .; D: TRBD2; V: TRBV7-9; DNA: TGTGCCAGCAGCCGCGGACTAGCGGGAGGAAGAGACGAGCAGTACTTC; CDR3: CASSRGLAGGRDEQYF
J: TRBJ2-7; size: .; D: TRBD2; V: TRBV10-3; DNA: TGTGCCATCAGGACTAGCCCATCGACCATCTACGAGCAGTACTTC; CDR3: CAIRTSPSTIYEQYF
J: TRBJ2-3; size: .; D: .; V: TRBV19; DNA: TGTGCCAGTAGTATAGGGCCTCCATTGGGGAGCACAGATACGCAGTATTTT; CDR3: CASSIGPPLGSTDTQYF
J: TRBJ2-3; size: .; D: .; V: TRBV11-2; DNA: TGTGCCAGCAGCTTACTCGCAGGCCTCGTGGCAGATACGCAGTATTTT; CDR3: CASSLLAGLVADTQYF
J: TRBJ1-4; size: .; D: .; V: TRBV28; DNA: TGTGCCAGCAGTAACCCCCCTTGGGGGTCGGTTGGGGAAAAACTGTTTTTT; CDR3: CASSNPPWGSVGEKLFF
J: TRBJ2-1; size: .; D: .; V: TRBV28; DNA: TGTGCCAGCAGCCCCCCGGGCTCCTACAATGAGCAGTTCTTC; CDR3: CASSPPGSYNEQFF
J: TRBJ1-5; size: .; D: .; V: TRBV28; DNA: TGTGCCAGCAGTTCGGCAGGGAAAAATCAGCCCCAGCATTTT; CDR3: CASSSAGKNQPQHF
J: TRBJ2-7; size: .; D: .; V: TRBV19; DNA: TGTGCCAGTAGTAGCTCCAGGGACGAGCAGTACTTC; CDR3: CASSSSRDEQYF
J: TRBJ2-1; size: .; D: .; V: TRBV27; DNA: TGTGTCACGGCGGGCCCTAATGAGCAGTTCTTC; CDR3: CVTAGPNEQFF
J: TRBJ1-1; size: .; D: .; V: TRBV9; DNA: TGTGCCAGCAGCGTAGTTGAATGGGCGGACACTGAAGCTTTCTTT; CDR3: CASSVVEWADTEAFF
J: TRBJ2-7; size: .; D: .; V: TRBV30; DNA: TGTGCCTGGAGGGGGGACGGGCAGCGCTCCTACGAGCAGTACTTC; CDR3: CAWRGDGQRSYEQYF
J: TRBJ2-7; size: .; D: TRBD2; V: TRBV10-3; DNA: TGTGCCGTCGCGATCCGGGGGACTAGCGCCGTTTACGAGCAGTACTTC; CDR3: CAVAIRGTSAVYEQYF
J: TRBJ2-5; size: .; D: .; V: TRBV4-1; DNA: TGCGCCAGCAGCCACGCAAGGACAGCCCAAGAGACCCAGTACTTC; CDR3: CASSHARTAQETQYF
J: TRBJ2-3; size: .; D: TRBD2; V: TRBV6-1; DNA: TGTGCCAGCAGTGAGGTAGGAGCGGGAGTTGTTGGAGATACGCAGTATTTT; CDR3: CASSEVGAGVVGDTQYF
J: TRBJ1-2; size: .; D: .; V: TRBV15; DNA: TGTGCCACCGGCCAGGGAGAGGGTGGCTACACCTTC; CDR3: CATGQGEGGYTF
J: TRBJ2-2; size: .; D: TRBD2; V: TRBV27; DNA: TGTGCCAGCAGTTTATGGACTAGCCAAGGGGAGCTGTTTTTT; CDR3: CASSLWTSQGELFF
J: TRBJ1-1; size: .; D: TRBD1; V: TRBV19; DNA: TGTGCCAGTAGTCCGCGGACAGGGTATAATGAAGCTTTCTTT; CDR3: CASSPRTGYNEAFF
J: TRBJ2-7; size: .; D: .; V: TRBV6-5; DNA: TGTGCCAGCAGTTACTCGACCATCTATGCTGGATACGAGCAGTACTTC; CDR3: CASSYSTIYAGYEQYF
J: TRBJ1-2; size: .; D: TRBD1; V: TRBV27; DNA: TGTGCCAGCAGCCATAGTCCCGGGACAGGGCACTATGGCTACACCTTC; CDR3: CASSHSPGTGHYGYTF
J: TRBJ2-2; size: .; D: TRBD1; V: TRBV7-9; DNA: TGTGCCAGCAGCCCAAGGGGACAGATAACCACCGGGGAGCTGTTTTTT; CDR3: CASSPRGQITTGELFF
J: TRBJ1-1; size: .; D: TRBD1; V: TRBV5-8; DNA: TGTGCCAGCAACAGGGGATTTAACACTGAAGCTTTCTTT; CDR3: CASNRGFNTEAFF
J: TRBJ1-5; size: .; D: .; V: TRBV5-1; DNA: TGCGCCAGCAGCTTGGCTGGGGGGCGCGACCAGCCCCAGCATTTT; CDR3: CASSLAGGRDQPQHF
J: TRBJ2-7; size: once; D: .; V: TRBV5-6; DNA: TGTGCCAGCAGCTTGGCTGACGAGGGGTTCTCCTACGAGCAGTACTTC; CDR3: CASSLADEGFSYEQYF
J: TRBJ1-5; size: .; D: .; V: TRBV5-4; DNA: TGTGCCAGCAGCTTAAAAGGCGGCAATCAGCCCCAGCATTTT; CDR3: CASSLKGGNQPQHF
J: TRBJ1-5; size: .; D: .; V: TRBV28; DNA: TGTGCCAGCAGTTTAAGGCAGGGGAATCAGCCCCAGCATTTT; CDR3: CASSLRQGNQPQHF
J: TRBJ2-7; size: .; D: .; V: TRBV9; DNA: TGTGCCAGCAGCGAGACAGGGAGGAGCTACGAGCAGTACTTC; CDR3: CASSETGRSYEQYF
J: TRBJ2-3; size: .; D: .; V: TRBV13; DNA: TGTGCCAGCAGCCCGGTATCTCTTGAGGTAACGCAGTATTTT; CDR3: CASSPVSLEVTQYF
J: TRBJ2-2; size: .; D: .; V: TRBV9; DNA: TGTGCCAGCAGCGTAGCGCATCCGGGCGTAGGGACCGGGGAGCTGTTTTTT; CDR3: CASSVAHPGVGTGELFF
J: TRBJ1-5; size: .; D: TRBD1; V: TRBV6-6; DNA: TGTGCCAGCAGTCCGCGACAGGGCCCACAGCCCCAGCATTTT; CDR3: CASSPRQGPQPQHF
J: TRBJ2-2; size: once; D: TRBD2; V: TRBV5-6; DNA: TGTGCCAGCAGCCAAGGGACTAGCGGGAGTGCCGGGGAGCTGTTTTTT; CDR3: CASSQGTSGSAGELFF
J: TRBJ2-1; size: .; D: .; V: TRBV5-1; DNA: TGCGCCAGCAGCTTGGATAGCAGGGTATCCCCTAAATCCTACAATGAGCAGTTCTTC; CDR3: CASSLDSRVSPKSYNEQFF